The 20 T cell receptor beta chains presented below share a single source sample, sequenced in a study of memory CD4+ T cells and cytomegalovirus serostatus. Single viable CD3+CD4+CD8-CD45RO+ cells were sorted as the memory CD4+ T cells. Clones were sequenced by immunoSEQ multiplex PCR, and TCRdb holds only the in-frame ones, with some missing. The data hold over 65,000 clones, with roughly 80% observed a single time. The sample taken for sequencing was memory CD4+ T cells from blood. The receptor set was obtained from an adult in good health and CMV-seronegative.

V and J are TRBV25-1 and TRBJ1-2; 7 bases align to TRBD1. CDR1 MGHDK and CDR2 SYGVNS come from the germline V gene. The CDR3 is 17 amino acids. Losses at the gene ends were 1 base for V and 5 bases for J; bases not matched to a gene: 13. The DNA for the CDR3 is TGTGCCAGCAGTGAATCGGGACAGCTGACGAGAGGGTATGGCTACACCTTC. Translating gives CASSESGQLTRGYGYTF.

J is TRBJ2-2 and V is TRBV29-1; tentatively, D is TRBD1 (6 bases). The CDR3 runs 14 residues. V lost 6 bases, J lost 2 bases, and 13 bases lay in between. Germline lookup yields CDR1 SQVTM and CDR2 ANQGSEA. The CDR3 DNA follows: TGCAGCGTGAGAAGGACAGAAAACACCGGGGAGCTGTTTTTT. Translation: CSVRRTENTGELFF.

The V call is TRBV18, the J call TRBJ2-5; D is possibly TRBD1 or TRBD2 (6 bases each). The CDR3 extends over 18 amino acids. V was trimmed by 6 bases and J by 4 bases, leaving 27 bases between them. Germline V gene lookup returns CDR1 KGHSH and CDR2 LQKENI. CDR3 bases: TGTGCCAGCTCCCACTCGGGCGGGGACATTGGGAAGCGAGAGACCCAGTACTTC. Residues: CASSHSGGDIGKRETQYF.

The V call is TRBV6-1, the J call TRBJ1-3; the D is unclear. Germline-derived CDR1 and CDR2 are MNHNS and SASEGT. The CDR3 has 13 amino acids. Trimming took 1 base from V and 6 from J, leaving 7 bases between them. CDR3 nucleotides: TGTGCCAGCAGTGAAGAGGGTGCAAACACCATATATTTT. Translating gives CASSEEGANTIYF.

The chain carries TRBV19 and TRBJ1-4; D gene ambiguous. CDR3 length: 12 amino acids. V was shortened by 4 bases and J by 8 bases, with 8 bases between the two germline ends. Germline V CDR1 and CDR2: LNHDA, SQIVND (reference sequence). CDR3 protein: CASSRTKEKLFF. The CDR3, as DNA: TGTGCCAGTAGTAGGACGAAGGAAAAACTGTTTTTT.

This chain connects TRBV19 to TRBJ1-5; 10 bases agree with TRBD1. In germline, CDR1 is LNHDA, CDR2 SQIVND (reference sequence). J gave up 0 bases and V 10 bases, and 12 bases lay outside the gene matches. The CDR3 runs 17 residues. The CDR3 region is CATTSGTGDYSNQPQHF. The CDR3, as DNA: TGTGCCACCACCTCCGGGACAGGGGACTATAGCAATCAGCCCCAGCATTTT.

The V gene is TRBV27, the J gene TRBJ2-7, with D possibly matching TRBD2 (5 bases). Germline CDR1 MNHEY, CDR2 SMNVEV (reference sequence). The CDR3 has 13 amino acids. Between the trimmed V and J ends, which lost 7 bases and 2 bases, there was a span of 12 bases. CDR3 protein: CASKGSDTYEQYF. As DNA, the CDR3 is TGTGCCAGCAAGGGTAGCGACACCTACGAGCAGTACTTC.

The chain employs TRBV9 and TRBJ2-1, with TRBD2 matching 10 bases. The CDR3 has 14 amino acids. CDR1 SGDLS and CDR2 YYNGEE come from the germline V gene. After removal of 6 bases from V and 6 bases from J, the junction contained 6 bases not matched to a gene. For the CDR3, the DNA is TGTGCCAGCAAGGGCCAGCGGGGGGGCAATGAGCAGTTCTTC. This gives the protein CASKGQRGGNEQFF.

The V gene is TRBV5-4, the J gene TRBJ2-5; unclear D gene. Trimming cost V 6 bases and J 9 bases, with 21 bases left between them. Germline V CDR1 and CDR2: SGHNT, YYREEE (reference sequence). This CDR3 has 14 amino acids. CDR3 bases: TGTGCCAGCAACGTTAAGGTAAGTATGGTCGCCCAGTACTTC. As protein: CASNVKVSMVAQYF.

This chain links TRBV7-3 with TRBJ2-1; TRBD1 or TRBD2 may be the D gene (6 bases each). With 4 bases removed from V and 9 bases from J, the gap between germline ends came to 19 bases. The CDR3 loop spans 15 amino acids. Germline V gene data show CDR1 as SGHTA and CDR2 as FQGTGA. The CDR3 nucleotides are TGTGCCAGCAGCTCTAATCCGGGGGCGGTAGGTGAGCAGTTCTTC. Translating gives CASSSNPGAVGEQFF.

The V call is TRBV7-2, the J call TRBJ1-2, with D uncertain. Germline CDR1 reads SGHTA; CDR2 reads FQGNSA. The CDR3 length is 15 residues. Trimming removed 4 bases at V and 3 bases at J, with 15 bases between. CDR3 nucleotide sequence: TGTGCCAGCAGCTCCCAATCTGCATCTCACTATGGCTACACCTTC. Its protein is CASSSQSASHYGYTF.

This clone appeared once. This sequence joins TRBV19 and TRBJ1-2; possibly TRBD1 for D (5 bases). The germline V gene has CDR1 LNHDA and CDR2 SQIVND (reference sequence). With 2 bases removed from V and 2 bases from J, the gap between germline ends came to 12 bases. The CDR3 is made up of 15 amino acids. As DNA, the CDR3 is TGTGCCAGTAGTATACAAGCCCGACAGAACTATGGCTACACCTTC. It encodes CASSIQARQNYGYTF.

This chain joins TRBV11-2 and TRBJ1-2; TRBD1 matches at 9 bases. The V and J ends lost 4 bases and 8 bases, in that order; junction bases with no gene match: 5. The CDR3 extends over 13 amino acids. CDR1 SGHAT and CDR2 FQNNGV come from the germline V gene. CDR3 sequence: CASSSVDRGGYTF. The CDR3 DNA reads TGTGCCAGCAGCTCGGTGGACAGGGGAGGCTACACCTTC.

The CDR3, as DNA: TGTGCCAGCAGACAGACCCGGGGGGGCAATGAGCAGTTCTTC. Its translation is CASRQTRGGNEQFF. The chain employs TRBV7-9 and TRBJ2-1; the match to TRBD2 covers 8 bases. Germline loops: CDR1 SEHNR, CDR2 FQNEAQ (reference sequence). The trim removed 6 bases at V and 6 bases at J, leaving 7 bases unmatched. This CDR3 region has 14 residues.

This clone came up once. V usage is TRBV28 and J usage is TRBJ1-3; 7 nucleotides agree with TRBD1. Germline-derived CDR1 and CDR2 are MDHEN and SYDVKM. Trimming cost V 5 bases and J 4 bases; bases outside gene matches: 8. CDR3 length equals 15 residues. CDR3 in amino acids: CASSPPGTAGNTIYF. The CDR3 bases are TGTGCCAGCAGTCCCCCCGGGACAGCCGGAAACACCATATATTTT.

The J gene is TRBJ1-6, the V gene TRBV7-9, with TRBD1 matching 8 bases. Germline assignment: CDR1 SEHNR and CDR2 FQNEAQ (reference sequence). The CDR3 runs 17 residues. The trim removed 5 bases at V and 7 bases at J, leaving 13 bases unmatched. This CDR3 is CASSPQRSDRGNSPLHF. Here the CDR3 DNA reads TGTGCCAGCAGCCCCCAACGTTCCGACAGGGGAAATTCACCCCTCCACTTT.

The chain links TRBV19 to TRBJ1-1; 7 bases map to TRBD1. Unmatched junction bases numbered 5, after V lost 3 bases and J lost 4 bases. The germline V gene has CDR1 LNHDA and CDR2 SQIVND (reference sequence). The CDR3 is 14 amino acids. CDR3 sequence (DNA): TGTGCCAGTAGTATGGACAGGAGGTTCACTGAAGCTTTCTTT. Translation gives CASSMDRRFTEAFF.

This clone was picked up one time. J is TRBJ2-7 and V is TRBV7-2; D not certain. The germline CDR1 and CDR2 sequences are SGHTA and FQGNSA. V lost 6 bases to trimming and J lost 0 bases, with 9 bases between them. The CDR3 totals 13 residues. CDR3 region: CASRLSSSYEQYF. The CDR3, as DNA: TGTGCCAGCAGACTGTCTAGCTCCTACGAGCAGTACTTC.

V and J are TRBV6-5 and TRBJ2-7, with a weak D call TRBD2 (7 bases). The germline V gene encodes CDR1 MNHEY and CDR2 SVGAGI. V was clipped by 11 bases and J by 7 bases, with 18 bases between them. The CDR3 extends over 12 amino acids. The DNA for the CDR3 is TGTGCCGGCCGTTGGAGGGGGGGAGAGCAGTACTTC. It encodes CAGRWRGGEQYF.

This chain's CDR3 is CASSPQGPAGNTIYF. The CDR3 coding sequence is TGTGCCAGCTCACCCCAGGGACCCGCTGGAAACACCATATATTTT. The chain couples TRBV18 to TRBJ1-3; TRBD1 might be the D (5 bases). This CDR3 region has 15 residues. Trimming shortened V by 3 bases and J by 2 bases, and 11 bases separated the two germline ends. Looked up from germline, CDR1 is KGHSH and CDR2 is LQKENI.